This entry lists 20 T cell receptor beta chains sequenced from one sample in a study of T cells after yellow fever vaccination. TCRdb ran MiXCR on the 5' RACE reads and lists one entry per CDR3 protein. This sample has a few hundred thousand distinct CDR3 sequences, with about a sixth found just once. The source was PBMCs, collected 5 days after the first yellow fever vaccination. The receptors come from a man between 18 and 35 years old who received the YFV17D yellow fever vaccine.

V is TRBV15 and J is TRBJ2-3, with TRBD2 identical over 9 bases. Trimming took 3 bases from V and 4 from J; bases not matched to a gene: 5. This CDR3 comprises 15 residues. Germline CDR1 is LNHNV and CDR2 is YYDKDF (reference sequence). CDR3 DNA: TGTGCCACCAGCAGGGAGCGGGGGGTTTCAGATACGCAGTATTTT. Translated: CATSRERGVSDTQYF.

The rearrangement joins TRBV25-1 to TRBJ1-2; unclear D gene. The CDR3 covers 14 residues. The germline V gene encodes CDR1 MGHDK and CDR2 SYGVNS. V was clipped by 2 bases and J by 5 bases, with 12 bases between them. CDR3 in DNA: TGTGCCAGCAGTGAAATAGGCGGACGGTATGGCTACACCTTC. Residues: CASSEIGGRYGYTF.

The chain uses TRBV4-2 and TRBJ1-5; tentatively, D is TRBD1 (5 bases). The CDR3 runs 17 residues. V dropped 1 base and J dropped 4 bases, with 17 bases sitting between them. Germline CDR1 LGHNA, CDR2 YNFKEQ. The CDR3 spells CASSQVGEGSRNQPQHF. As DNA, the CDR3 is TGTGCCAGCAGCCAAGTAGGGGAGGGTTCTCGGAATCAGCCCCAGCATTTT.

In the case of this clonotype: A read error may produce the germline difference seen at one junction end. This chain uses TRBV27 with TRBJ1-1; TRBD1 matches at 7 bases. This CDR3 has 15 amino acids. Looked up from germline, CDR1 is MNHEY and CDR2 is SMNVEV (reference sequence). CDR3 sequence (DNA): TGTGCCGGCAGTTACCATGGGACAGCGCTCGCTGAAGCTTTCTTT. This encodes CAGSYHGTALAEAFF.

V and J are TRBV5-1 and TRBJ2-5; D may be TRBD1 (6 bases). The V end lost 4 bases, the J end lost 7 bases, and 17 bases lay between the germline ends. Germline lookup yields CDR1 SGHRS and CDR2 YFSETQ. This CDR3 is 14 amino acids long. Here the CDR3 reads CASSVGAGRGTQYF. Here the CDR3 DNA reads TGCGCCAGCAGCGTGGGGGCAGGCCGAGGGACCCAGTACTTC. Based on the CDR3 plus reference TRBV5-1 and TRBJ2-5, the full variable domain is KAGVTQTPRYLIKTRGQQVTLSCSPISGHRSVSWYQQTPGQGLQFLFEYFSETQRNKGNFPGRFSGRQFSNSRSEMNVSTLELGDSALYLCASSVGAGRGTQYFGPGTRLLVL.

This sequence joins TRBV14 and TRBJ1-1, with D unclear. V lost 3 bases, J lost 0 bases, and 5 bases lay in between. Germline CDR1 SGHDN, CDR2 FVKESK. This CDR3 spans 13 amino acids. The CDR3 loop reads CASSHKLNTEAFF. CDR3 DNA: TGTGCCAGCAGCCATAAATTGAACACTGAAGCTTTCTTT.

This clonotype was observed once. This chain links TRBV15 with TRBJ2-1; 7 nucleotides match TRBD2. This CDR3 has 14 amino acids. Germline V gene lookup returns CDR1 LNHNV and CDR2 YYDKDF (reference sequence). The ends lost 5 bases at V and 10 bases at J; junction bases unmatched: 11. In nucleotides, the CDR3 is TGTGCCACCAGCGCGCCGGGGGGAAGGTTGGAGCAGTTCTTC. Encoded protein: CATSAPGGRLEQFF. Looking up the rest from reference TRBV15 and TRBJ2-1 gives the full variable domain: DAMVIQNPRYQVTQFGKPVTLSCSQTLNHNVMYWYQQKSSQAPKLLFHYYDKDFNNEADTPDNFQSRRPNTSFCFLDIRSPGLGDTAMYLCATSAPGGRLEQFFGPGTRLTVL.

CDR3 nucleotides: TGTGCCAGCAGTGACTCGAGTGTCTGTGACAGGGGAGCTTTCTTT. Its translation: CASSDSSVCDRGAFF. The chain couples TRBV6-4 to TRBJ1-1; 8 bases map to TRBD1. Germline loops: CDR1 MRHNA, CDR2 SNTAGT. This CDR3 is built from 15 residues. The V segment lost 0 bases and the J segment 10 bases; nucleotides outside the gene matches: 10.

This clonotype was detected a few times. The J gene is TRBJ1-4, the V gene TRBV29-1; D is perhaps TRBD1 (5 bases). CDR3 size: 13 residues. V dropped 7 bases and J dropped 7 bases, with 16 bases sitting between them. The germline V gene encodes CDR1 SQVTM and CDR2 ANQGSEA. The CDR3 DNA sequence: TGCAGCGCCTCCGGGACCCGGGGTGAAAAACTGTTTTTT. It specifies CSASGTRGEKLFF.

This clonotype was counted between two and nine times. CDR3 residues: CASSRGLETQYF. CDR3 DNA: TGTGCCAGCTCACGGGGCTTGGAGACCCAGTACTTC. V and J are TRBV2 and TRBJ2-5; D possibly matches TRBD1 or TRBD2 (5 bases each). V was trimmed by 8 bases and J by 5 bases, leaving 12 bases between them. Germline V gene sequence: CDR1 SNHLY, CDR2 FYNNEI. The CDR3 contains 12 residues. The full variable domain, its missing parts supplied by reference TRBV2 and TRBJ2-5, is EPEVTQTPSHQVTQMGQEVILRCVPISNHLYFYWYRQILGQKVEFLVSFYNNEISEKSEIFDDQFSVERPDGSNFTLKIRSTKLEDSAMYFCASSRGLETQYFGPGTRLLVL.

This clonotype has more than one count but fewer than ten. The CDR3: CASSIQGLSGNTIYF. In DNA form, the CDR3 reads TGCGCCAGCAGTATTCAGGGCCTCTCTGGAAACACCATATATTTT. This sequence joins TRBV4-1 and TRBJ1-3; the D gene is possibly TRBD1 (5 bases). This CDR3 contains 15 residues. The V end lost 6 bases, the J end lost 0 bases, and 12 bases lay between the germline ends. The germline gives CDR1 MGHRA, CDR2 YSYEKL.

The chain joins TRBV7-9 to TRBJ1-1, with D possibly TRBD1 on 5 matching bases. The germline V and J ends were trimmed by 7 bases and 2 bases, with 11 bases remaining between them. The CDR3 consists of 13 residues. Germline lookup yields CDR1 SEHNR and CDR2 FQNEAQ (reference sequence). CDR3 loop: CASNPGGNTEAFF. The DNA for the CDR3 is TGTGCCAGCAATCCGGGGGGAAACACTGAAGCTTTCTTT.

This clonotype was seen only a few times. This chain connects TRBV5-1 to TRBJ1-5; D ambiguous. Per germline, CDR1 SGHRS and CDR2 YFSETQ. Deletions cut 0 bases from V and 6 bases from J, with 10 bases between. The CDR3 is made up of 14 amino acids. Here the CDR3 DNA reads TGCGCCAGCAGCTTGGGAACAGAGTCTCAGCCCCAGCATTTT. Its protein is CASSLGTESQPQHF.

V is TRBV5-4 and J is TRBJ2-3, with 10 bases aligning to TRBD2. Trimming at V came to 5 bases and at J to 3 bases, leaving 6 bases not matched to a gene. The CDR3 totals 15 residues. CDR1 is SGHNT and CDR2 is YYREEE in the germline V gene (reference sequence). This chain's CDR3 is CASRSRTSGTDTQYF. The CDR3 DNA sequence: TGTGCCAGCAGATCCAGGACTAGCGGAACAGATACGCAGTATTTT.

CDR3 DNA sequence: TGCAGTGCTAGACTAGCGGGGGGGCCGGGCTACAATGAGCAGTTCTTC. Protein product: CSARLAGGPGYNEQFF. The chain carries TRBV20-1 and TRBJ2-1; the match to TRBD2 covers 12 bases. Germline V gene lookup returns CDR1 DFQATT and CDR2 SNEGSKA (reference sequence). This CDR3 comprises 16 residues. J gave up 3 bases and V 2 bases, and 5 bases lay outside the gene matches.

The rearrangement links TRBV6-2 or TRBV6-3 to TRBJ2-5; D is possibly TRBD1 or TRBD2 (5 bases each). CDR1 and CDR2 (germline): MNHEY, SVGEGT. V was clipped by 5 bases and J by 0 bases, with 25 bases between them. The CDR3 spans 19 residues. CDR3 nucleotides: TGTGCCAGCAGTCGGGGCGGGCGTCAGGTATTATCCCACCAAGAGACCCAGTACTTC. Translating it yields CASSRGGRQVLSHQETQYF.

The V gene is TRBV6-2 or TRBV6-3, the J gene TRBJ2-7; D is possibly TRBD1 or TRBD2 (5 bases each). Deletions cut 5 bases from V and 1 base from J, with 12 bases between. The CDR3 is 14 amino acids. Germline V lookup: CDR1 MNHEY, CDR2 SVGEGT. For the CDR3, the DNA is TGTGCCAGCAGTCGGGACGGGGAATCCTACGAGCAGTACGTC. It yields the protein CASSRDGESYEQYV.

This rearrangement joins TRBV7-2 to TRBJ2-5; perhaps TRBD1 as D (6 bases). Trimming left V 5 bases short and J 6 bases short, with 19 bases between. In germline, CDR1 is SGHTA, CDR2 FQGNSA. The length of the CDR3 is 15 residues. CDR3 loop: CASSRPWGPSKTQYF. The CDR3 DNA sequence: TGTGCCAGCAGCCGCCCTTGGGGGCCTAGTAAGACCCAGTACTTC.

This sequence joins TRBV11-2 and TRBJ2-7; maybe TRBD1 (6 bases). The CDR3 contains 14 residues. Looked up from germline, CDR1 is SGHAT and CDR2 is FQNNGV. Trimming left V 5 bases short and J 0 bases short, with 11 bases between. CDR3 nucleotide sequence: TGTGCCAGCAGCCAGGGGTCAATCTCCTACGAGCAGTACTTC. Its translation is CASSQGSISYEQYF.

The chain couples TRBV7-9 to TRBJ1-1; TRBD1 might be the D (6 bases). The CDR3 contains 14 residues. Trimming removed 5 bases at V and 1 base at J, with 11 bases between. Germline CDR1 is SEHNR and CDR2 is FQNEAQ (reference sequence). The CDR3 protein is CASSPMDRNTEAFF. CDR3 in DNA: TGTGCCAGCAGCCCCATGGACAGGAACACTGAAGCTTTCTTT.